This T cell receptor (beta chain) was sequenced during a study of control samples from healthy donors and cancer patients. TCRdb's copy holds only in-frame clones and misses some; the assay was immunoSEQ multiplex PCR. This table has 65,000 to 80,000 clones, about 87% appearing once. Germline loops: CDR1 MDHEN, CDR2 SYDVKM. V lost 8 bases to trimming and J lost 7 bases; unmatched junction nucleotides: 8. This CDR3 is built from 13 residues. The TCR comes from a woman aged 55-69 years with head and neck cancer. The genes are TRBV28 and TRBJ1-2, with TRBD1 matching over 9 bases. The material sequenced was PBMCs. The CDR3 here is CASRGQGRGGYTF. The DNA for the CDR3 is TGTGCCAGCCGGGGACAGGGCCGTGGTGGCTACACCTTC.